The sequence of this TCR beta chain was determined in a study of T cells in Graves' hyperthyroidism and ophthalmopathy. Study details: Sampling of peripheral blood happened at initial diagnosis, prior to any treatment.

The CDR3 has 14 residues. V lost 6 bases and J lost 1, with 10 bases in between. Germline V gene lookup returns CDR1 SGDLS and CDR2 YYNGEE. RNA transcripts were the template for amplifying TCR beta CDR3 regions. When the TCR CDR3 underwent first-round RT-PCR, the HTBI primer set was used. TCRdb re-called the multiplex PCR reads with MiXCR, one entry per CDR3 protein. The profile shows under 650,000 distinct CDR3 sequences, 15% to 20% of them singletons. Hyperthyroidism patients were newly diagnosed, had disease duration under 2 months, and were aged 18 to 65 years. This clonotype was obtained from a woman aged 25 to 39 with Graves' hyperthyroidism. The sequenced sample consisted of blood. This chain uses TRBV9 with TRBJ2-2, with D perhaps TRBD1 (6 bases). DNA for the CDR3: TGTGCCAGCAATCAACAGGGGAACACCGGGGAGCTGTTTTTT. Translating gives CASNQQGNTGELFF.